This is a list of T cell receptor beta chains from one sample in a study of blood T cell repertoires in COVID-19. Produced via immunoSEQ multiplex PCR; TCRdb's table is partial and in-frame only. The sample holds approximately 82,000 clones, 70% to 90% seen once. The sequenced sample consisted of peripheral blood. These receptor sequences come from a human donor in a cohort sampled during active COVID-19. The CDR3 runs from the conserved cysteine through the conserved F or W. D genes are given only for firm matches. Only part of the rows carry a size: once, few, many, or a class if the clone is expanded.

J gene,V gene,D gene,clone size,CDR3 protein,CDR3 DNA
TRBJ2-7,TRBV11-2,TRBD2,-,CASSLSATSEYEQYF,TGTGCCAGCAGCTTGTCCGCCACTAGCGAGTACGAGCAGTACTTC
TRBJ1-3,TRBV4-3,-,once,CASSQEGTIGNTIYF,TGCGCCAGCAGCCAAGAAGGGACAATTGGAAACACCATATATTTT
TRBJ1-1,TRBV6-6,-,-,CASTLGGGNTEAFF,TGTGCCAGCACCTTAGGAGGTGGTAACACTGAAGCTTTCTTT
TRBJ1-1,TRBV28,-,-,CASLHRDTEAFF,TGTGCCAGCCTCCATCGGGACACTGAAGCTTTCTTT
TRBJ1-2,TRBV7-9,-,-,CASSQQLNYGYTF,TGTGCCAGCAGCCAACAGCTTAACTATGGCTACACCTTC
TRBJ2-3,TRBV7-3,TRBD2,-,CASSLSQRGPYTQYF,TGTGCCAGCAGCTTAAGTCAGCGGGGGCCTTATACGCAGTATTTT
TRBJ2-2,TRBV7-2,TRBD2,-,CASSLAGGPAGELFF,TGTGCCAGCAGCCTAGCGGGGGGGCCAGCCGGGGAGCTGTTTTTT
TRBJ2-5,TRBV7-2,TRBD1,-,CASSLQGAAGRETQYF,TGTGCCAGCAGCTTACAGGGGGCGGCTGGTAGAGAGACCCAGTACTTC
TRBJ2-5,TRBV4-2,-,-,CASSQDPGEETQYF,TGTGCCAGCAGCCAAGATCCGGGGGAAGAGACCCAGTACTTC
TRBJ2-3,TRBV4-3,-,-,CASSHRPVWGRTDTQYF,TGCGCCAGCAGCCATCGCCCCGTATGGGGCCGCACAGATACGCAGTATTTT
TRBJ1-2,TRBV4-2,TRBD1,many,CASSRGQATNYGYTF,TGTGCCAGCAGCCGCGGACAGGCAACTAACTATGGCTACACCTTC
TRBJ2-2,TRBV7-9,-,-,CASSPQGGHGELFF,TGTGCCAGCAGCCCCCAAGGCGGGCACGGGGAGCTGTTTTTT
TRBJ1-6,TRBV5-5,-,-,CASSSIPRDSPLHF,TGTGCCAGCAGCTCGATCCCGCGAGATTCACCCCTCCACTTT
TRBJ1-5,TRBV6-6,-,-,CASSYSPNQPQHF,TGTGCCAGCAGTTACTCTCCTAATCAGCCCCAGCATTTT
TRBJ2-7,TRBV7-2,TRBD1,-,CASSSRTGTYEQYF,TGTGCCAGCAGCTCACGGACAGGGACCTACGAGCAGTACTTC
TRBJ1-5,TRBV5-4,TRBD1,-,CASSLDRGLPQPQHF,TGTGCCAGCAGCTTGGATAGGGGGCTTCCTCAGCCCCAGCATTTT
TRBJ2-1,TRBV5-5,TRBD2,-,CASSLAGRGEDGEQFF,TGTGCCAGCAGCTTGGCGGGTCGGGGGGAGGACGGTGAGCAGTTCTTC
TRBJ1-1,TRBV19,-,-,CASSALGDTEAFF,TGTGCCAGTAGTGCCCTCGGGGACACTGAAGCTTTCTTT
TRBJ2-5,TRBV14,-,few,CASSQNRGQETQYF,TGTGCCAGCAGCCAGAATCGGGGGCAAGAGACCCAGTACTTC
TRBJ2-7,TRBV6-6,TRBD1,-,CASRTGQGIGNEQYF,TGTGCCAGCAGGACCGGACAGGGGATAGGCAACGAGCAGTACTTC
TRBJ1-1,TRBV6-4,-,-,CASLRGYNYTEAFF,TGTGCCAGCCTTAGGGGATACAACTACACTGAAGCTTTCTTT
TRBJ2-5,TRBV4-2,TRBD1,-,CASSRSGQGKQETQYF,TGTGCCAGCAGCCGGTCCGGACAGGGGAAGCAAGAGACCCAGTACTTC
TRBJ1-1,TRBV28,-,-,CASARQLNTEAFF,TGTGCCAGCGCCCGACAGTTGAACACTGAAGCTTTCTTT
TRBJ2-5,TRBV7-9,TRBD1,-,CASSVPPGQGAWETQYF,TGTGCCAGCAGCGTCCCCCCGGGACAGGGGGCCTGGGAGACCCAGTACTTC
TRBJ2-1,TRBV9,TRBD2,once,CASSETGGEQFF,TGTGCCAGCAGCGAGACGGGGGGTGAGCAGTTCTTC
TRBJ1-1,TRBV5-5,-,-,CASSLLGRGGTEAFF,TGTGCCAGCAGCCTTCTCGGGCGAGGGGGCACTGAAGCTTTCTTT
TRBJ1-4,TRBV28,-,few,CASLYRAANEKLFF,TGTGCCAGTCTATACAGGGCCGCTAATGAAAAACTGTTTTTT
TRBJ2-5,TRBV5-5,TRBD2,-,CASSMSGSSVETQYF,TGTGCCAGCAGTATGAGCGGGAGTTCGGTGGAGACCCAGTACTTC
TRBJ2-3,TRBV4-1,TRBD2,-,CASKGGGTRTDTQYF,TGCGCCAGCAAGGGCGGGGGGACTCGCACAGATACGCAGTATTTT